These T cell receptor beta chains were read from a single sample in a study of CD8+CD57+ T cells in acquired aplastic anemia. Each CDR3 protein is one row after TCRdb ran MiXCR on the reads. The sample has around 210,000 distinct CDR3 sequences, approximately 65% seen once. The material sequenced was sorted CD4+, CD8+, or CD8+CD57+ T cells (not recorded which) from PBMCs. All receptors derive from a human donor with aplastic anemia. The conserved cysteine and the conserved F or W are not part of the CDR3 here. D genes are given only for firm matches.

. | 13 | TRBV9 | ASSVGGAMDTEAF
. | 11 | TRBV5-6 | ASSPGGANEQF
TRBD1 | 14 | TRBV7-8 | ASSLGDSYRTDTQY
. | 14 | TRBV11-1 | ASSLIAGQRDYEQY
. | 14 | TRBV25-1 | ASSGDLPGNSYGYT
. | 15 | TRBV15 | ATSRDQGGLSTGELF
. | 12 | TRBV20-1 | SANRRIMNTEAF
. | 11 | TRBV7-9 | ASSHLRTDTQY
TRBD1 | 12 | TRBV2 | ASRTGEVNEKLF
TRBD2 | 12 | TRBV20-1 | SARALAGPIRTY
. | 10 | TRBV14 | ASSSARETQY
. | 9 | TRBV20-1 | SASGGYGYT
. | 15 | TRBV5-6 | ASSLQGSYLSGNTIY
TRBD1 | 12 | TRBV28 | ASSRTGVSYEQY
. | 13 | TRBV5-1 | ASSLAVGVYNEQF
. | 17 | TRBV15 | ATSRVRGAGSSYNSPLH
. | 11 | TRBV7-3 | ASSLSGFDGYT
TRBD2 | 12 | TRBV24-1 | ATSDSGGAREQY
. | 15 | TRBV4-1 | ASSPQTEWTGNYEQY
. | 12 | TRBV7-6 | ASSRAGGNSEAF
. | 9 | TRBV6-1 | ASSEAYEQY
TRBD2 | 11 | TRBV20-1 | SSVPLAGGPIY
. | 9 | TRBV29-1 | SVEVGDTIY
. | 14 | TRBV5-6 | ASSLAFERVPYEQY
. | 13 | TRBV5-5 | ASSLAMDYSYEQY
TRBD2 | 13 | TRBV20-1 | SAGEGSDRGDTQY
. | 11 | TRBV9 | ASSGPWVGEQY
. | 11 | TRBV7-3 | ASSPGWDTEAF
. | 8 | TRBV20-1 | SVVGNTIY
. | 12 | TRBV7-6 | ASSAGGGHSPLH
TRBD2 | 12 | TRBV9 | ASSSQTSVDEQF
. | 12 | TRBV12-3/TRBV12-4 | ASSGRNYIYGYT
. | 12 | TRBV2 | ASSGGGSLGGYT
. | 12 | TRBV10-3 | AISDPPKNTEAF
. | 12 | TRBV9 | ASGRGDRAYEQY
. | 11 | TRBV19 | ASSREGVKKLF
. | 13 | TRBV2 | ASSSQALGGSPLH
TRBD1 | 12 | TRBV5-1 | ASSLTGDNYGYT
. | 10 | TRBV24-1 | ATRDFADTQY
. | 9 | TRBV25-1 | ASRQGYGYT
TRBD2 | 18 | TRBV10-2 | ASSVPRTSGGQGVAGELF
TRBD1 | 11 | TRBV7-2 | ASSGQVSYEQY
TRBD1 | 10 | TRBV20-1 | SARVAGGEAF
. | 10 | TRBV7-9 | ASSLEDQPQH
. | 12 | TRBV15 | ATSRDGRTAEAF
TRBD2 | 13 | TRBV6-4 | ASSDSSGGANEQF
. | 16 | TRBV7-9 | ASSLAPPQPDSSYEQY
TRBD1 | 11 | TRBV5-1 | ASSWQGAGEQY
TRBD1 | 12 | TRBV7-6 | ASSAGQGGYEQY
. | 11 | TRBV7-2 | ASSSDYTDTQY
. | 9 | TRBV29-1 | SVVTVYGYT
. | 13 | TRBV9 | ASSVAGSRINGYT
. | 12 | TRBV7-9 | ASSLAQSNQPQH
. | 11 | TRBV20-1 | SGVVTGHSPLH
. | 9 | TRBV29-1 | SVAANNEQF